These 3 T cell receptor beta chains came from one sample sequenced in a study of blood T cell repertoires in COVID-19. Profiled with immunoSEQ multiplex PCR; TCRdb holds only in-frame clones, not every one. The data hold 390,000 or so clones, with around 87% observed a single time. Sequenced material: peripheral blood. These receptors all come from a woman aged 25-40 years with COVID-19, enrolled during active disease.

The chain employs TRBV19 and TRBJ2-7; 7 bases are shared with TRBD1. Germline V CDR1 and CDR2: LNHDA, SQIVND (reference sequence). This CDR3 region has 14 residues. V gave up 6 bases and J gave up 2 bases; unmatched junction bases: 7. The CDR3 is CASRPAQGAYEQYF. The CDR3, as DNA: TGTGCCAGTAGGCCGGCGCAGGGGGCCTACGAGCAGTACTTC.

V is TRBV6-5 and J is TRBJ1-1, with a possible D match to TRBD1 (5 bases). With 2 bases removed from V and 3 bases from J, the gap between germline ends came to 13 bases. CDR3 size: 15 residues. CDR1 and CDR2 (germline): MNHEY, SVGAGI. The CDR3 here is CASSYEARGDTEAFF. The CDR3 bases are TGTGCCAGCAGTTACGAGGCCCGGGGGGACACTGAAGCTTTCTTT.

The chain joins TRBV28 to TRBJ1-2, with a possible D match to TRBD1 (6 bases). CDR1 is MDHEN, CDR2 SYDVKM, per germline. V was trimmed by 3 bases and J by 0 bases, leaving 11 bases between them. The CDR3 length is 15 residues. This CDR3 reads CASSFWGRANYGYTF. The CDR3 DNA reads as TGTGCCAGCAGTTTCTGGGGGCGGGCTAACTATGGCTACACCTTC.